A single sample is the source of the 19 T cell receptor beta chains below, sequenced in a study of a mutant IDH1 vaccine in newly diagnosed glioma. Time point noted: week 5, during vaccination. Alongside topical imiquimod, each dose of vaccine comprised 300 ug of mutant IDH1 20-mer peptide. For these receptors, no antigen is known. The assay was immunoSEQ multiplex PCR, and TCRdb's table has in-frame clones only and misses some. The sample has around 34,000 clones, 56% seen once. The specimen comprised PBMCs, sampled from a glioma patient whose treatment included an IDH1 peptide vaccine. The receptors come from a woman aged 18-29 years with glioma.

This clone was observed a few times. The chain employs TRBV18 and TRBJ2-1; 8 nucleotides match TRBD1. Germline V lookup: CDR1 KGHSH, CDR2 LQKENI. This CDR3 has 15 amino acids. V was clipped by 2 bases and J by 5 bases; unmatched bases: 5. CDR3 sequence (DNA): TGTGCCAGCTCACCAAGGGGACAGGTTGACAATGAGCAGTTCTTC. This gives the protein CASSPRGQVDNEQFF.

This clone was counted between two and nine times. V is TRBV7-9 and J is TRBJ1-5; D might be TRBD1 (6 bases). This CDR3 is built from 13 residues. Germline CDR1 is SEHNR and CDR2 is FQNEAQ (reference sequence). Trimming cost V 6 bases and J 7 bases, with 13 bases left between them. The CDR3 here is CASSPTGWQPQHF. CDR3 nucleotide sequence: TGTGCCAGCAGTCCTACAGGGTGGCAGCCCCAGCATTTT.

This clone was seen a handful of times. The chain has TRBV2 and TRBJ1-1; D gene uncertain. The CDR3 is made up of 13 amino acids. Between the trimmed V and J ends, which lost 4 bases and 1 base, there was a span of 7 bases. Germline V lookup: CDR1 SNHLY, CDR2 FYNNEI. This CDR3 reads CASSAEPNTEAFF. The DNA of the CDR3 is TGTGCCAGCAGTGCAGAACCGAACACTGAAGCTTTCTTT.

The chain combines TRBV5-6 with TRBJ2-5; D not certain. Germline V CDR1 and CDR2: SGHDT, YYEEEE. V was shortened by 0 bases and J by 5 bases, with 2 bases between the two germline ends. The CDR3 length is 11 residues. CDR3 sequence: CASSLVETQYF. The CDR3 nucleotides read TGTGCCAGCAGCTTGGTGGAGACCCAGTACTTC.

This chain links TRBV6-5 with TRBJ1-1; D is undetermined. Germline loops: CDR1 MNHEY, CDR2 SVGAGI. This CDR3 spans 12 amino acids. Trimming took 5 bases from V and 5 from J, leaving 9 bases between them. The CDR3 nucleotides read TGTGCCAGCAGTCACCCCGAAACTGAAGCTTTCTTT. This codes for CASSHPETEAFF.

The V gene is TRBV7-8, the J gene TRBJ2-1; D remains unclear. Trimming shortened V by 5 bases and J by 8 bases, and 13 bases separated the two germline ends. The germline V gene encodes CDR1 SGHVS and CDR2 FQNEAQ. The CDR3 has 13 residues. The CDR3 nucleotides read TGTGCCAGCAGCCCAGTCCTCGCCGATGAGCAGTTCTTC. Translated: CASSPVLADEQFF.

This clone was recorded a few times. CDR3 amino acids: CASSMPQNYGYTF. As DNA, the CDR3 is TGTGCCAGCAGCATGCCCCAGAACTATGGCTACACCTTC. The rearrangement links TRBV21-1 to TRBJ1-2; the tabulated D call, TRBD1, remains unverified against the DNA. TRBV21-1 is a pseudogene locus. The CDR3 extends over 13 amino acids.

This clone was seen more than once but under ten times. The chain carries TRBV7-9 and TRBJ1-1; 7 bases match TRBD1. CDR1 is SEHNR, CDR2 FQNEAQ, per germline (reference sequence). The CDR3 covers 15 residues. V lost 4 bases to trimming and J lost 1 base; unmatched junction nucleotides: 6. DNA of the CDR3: TGTGCCAGCAGCTCCCGGGACAGACCGAACACTGAAGCTTTCTTT. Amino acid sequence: CASSSRDRPNTEAFF.

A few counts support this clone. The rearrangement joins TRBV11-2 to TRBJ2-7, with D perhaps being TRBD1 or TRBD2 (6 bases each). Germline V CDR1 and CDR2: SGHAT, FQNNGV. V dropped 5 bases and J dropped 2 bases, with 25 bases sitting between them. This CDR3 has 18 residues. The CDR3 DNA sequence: TGTGCCAGCAGCCACCGCCACCTGGAGGGACACGACACCTACGAGCAGTACTTC. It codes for CASSHRHLEGHDTYEQYF.

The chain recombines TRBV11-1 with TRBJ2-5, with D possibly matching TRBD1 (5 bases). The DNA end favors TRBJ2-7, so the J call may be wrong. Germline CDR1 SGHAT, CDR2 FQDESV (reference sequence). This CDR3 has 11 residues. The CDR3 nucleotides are TGTGCCAGCAGCTACAGGTCCGAGCAGTACTTC. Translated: CASSYRSEQYF.

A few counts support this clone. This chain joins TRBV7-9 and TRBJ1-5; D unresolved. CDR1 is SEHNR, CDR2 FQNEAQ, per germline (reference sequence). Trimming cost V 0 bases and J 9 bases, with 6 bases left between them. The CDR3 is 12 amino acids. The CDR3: CASSLAVAPQHF. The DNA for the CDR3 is TGTGCCAGCAGCTTAGCAGTCGCGCCCCAGCATTTT.

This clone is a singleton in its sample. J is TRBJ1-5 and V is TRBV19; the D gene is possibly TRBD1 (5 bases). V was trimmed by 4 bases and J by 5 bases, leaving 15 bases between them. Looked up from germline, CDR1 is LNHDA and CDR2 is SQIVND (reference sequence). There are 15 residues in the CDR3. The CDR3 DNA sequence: TGTGCCAGTAGTACCTACAGTCCGGGGGATCAGCCCCAGCATTTT. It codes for CASSTYSPGDQPQHF.

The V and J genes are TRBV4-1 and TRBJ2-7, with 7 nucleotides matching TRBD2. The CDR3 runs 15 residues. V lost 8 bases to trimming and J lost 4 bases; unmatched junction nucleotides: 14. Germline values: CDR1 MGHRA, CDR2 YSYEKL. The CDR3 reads CASAPGEGGAYEQYF. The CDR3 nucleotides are TGCGCCAGCGCGCCCGGGGAGGGAGGTGCTTACGAGCAGTACTTC.

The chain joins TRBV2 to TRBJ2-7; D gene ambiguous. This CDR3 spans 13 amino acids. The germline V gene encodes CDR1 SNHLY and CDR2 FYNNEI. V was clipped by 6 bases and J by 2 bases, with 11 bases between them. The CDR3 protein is CASRGPSPYEQYF. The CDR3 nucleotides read TGTGCCAGCAGAGGACCCAGTCCCTACGAGCAGTACTTC. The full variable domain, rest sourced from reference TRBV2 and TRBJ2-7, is EPEVTQTPSHQVTQMGQEVILRCVPISNHLYFYWYRQILGQKVEFLVSFYNNEISEKSEIFDDQFSVERPDGSNFTLKIRSTKLEDSAMYFCASRGPSPYEQYFGPGTRLTVT.

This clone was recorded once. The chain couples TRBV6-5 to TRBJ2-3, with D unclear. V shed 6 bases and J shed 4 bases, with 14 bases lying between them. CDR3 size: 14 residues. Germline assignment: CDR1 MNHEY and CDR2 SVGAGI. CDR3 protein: CASSRDFNPDTQYF. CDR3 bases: TGTGCCAGCAGCCGCGACTTCAACCCAGATACGCAGTATTTT.

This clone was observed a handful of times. CDR3 sequence reads: CASSQIPGRSSETQYF. The CDR3 nucleotides read TGCGCCAGCAGCCAGATACCGGGACGTTCTTCAGAGACCCAGTACTTC. V is TRBV4-1 and J is TRBJ2-5; either TRBD1 or TRBD2 may supply D (5 bases each). V was pared by 3 bases and J by 4 bases, with 18 bases between. This CDR3 spans 16 amino acids. Germline V CDR1 and CDR2: MGHRA, YSYEKL.

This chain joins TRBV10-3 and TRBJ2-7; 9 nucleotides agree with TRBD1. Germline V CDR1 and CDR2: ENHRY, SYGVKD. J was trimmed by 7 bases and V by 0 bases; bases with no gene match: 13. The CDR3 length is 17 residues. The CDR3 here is CAISESSGTGSEGEQYF. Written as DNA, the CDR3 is TGTGCCATCAGTGAGTCGTCGGGGACAGGGTCAGAAGGTGAGCAGTACTTC.

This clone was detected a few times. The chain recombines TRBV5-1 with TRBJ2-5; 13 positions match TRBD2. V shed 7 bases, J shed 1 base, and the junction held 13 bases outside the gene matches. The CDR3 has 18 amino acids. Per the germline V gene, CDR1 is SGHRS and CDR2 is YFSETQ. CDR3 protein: CASLRTSGRVGGQETQYF. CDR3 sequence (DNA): TGCGCCAGCCTAAGGACTAGCGGGAGAGTTGGGGGCCAAGAGACCCAGTACTTC.

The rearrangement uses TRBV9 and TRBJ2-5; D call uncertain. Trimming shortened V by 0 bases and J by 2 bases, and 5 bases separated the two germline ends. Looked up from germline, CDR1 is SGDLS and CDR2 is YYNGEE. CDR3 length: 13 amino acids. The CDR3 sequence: CASSVEVQETQYF. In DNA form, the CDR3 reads TGTGCCAGCAGCGTAGAGGTACAAGAGACCCAGTACTTC.